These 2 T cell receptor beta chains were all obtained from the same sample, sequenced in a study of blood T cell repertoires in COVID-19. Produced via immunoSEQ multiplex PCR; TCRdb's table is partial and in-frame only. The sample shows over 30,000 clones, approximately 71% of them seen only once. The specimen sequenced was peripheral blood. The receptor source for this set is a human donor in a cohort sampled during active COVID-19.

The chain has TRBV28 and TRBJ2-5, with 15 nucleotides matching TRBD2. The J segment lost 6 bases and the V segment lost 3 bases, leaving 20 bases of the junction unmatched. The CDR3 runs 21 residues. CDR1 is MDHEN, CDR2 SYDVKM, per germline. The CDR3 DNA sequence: TGTGCCAGCAGTTTGGTTAGAGAGTCAACGGGACTAGCGGGAGGCAGGAAGACCCAGTACTTC. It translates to CASSLVRESTGLAGGRKTQYF.

For the CDR3, the DNA is TGTGCCAGCAGTTTCCGGGACAGGGTTGGCTACACCTTC. As protein: CASSFRDRVGYTF. This chain uses TRBV2 with TRBJ1-2, with 9 bases that match TRBD1. V trimming: 5 bases; J trimming: 7 bases; junction bases outside the gene matches: 5. The length of the CDR3 is 13 residues. In germline, CDR1 is SNHLY, CDR2 FYNNEI.